These 8 T cell receptor beta chains were all obtained from the same sample, sequenced in a study of long-term antiretroviral therapy in people with HIV. A v3.0 immunoSEQ assay was performed at survey level. TCRdb keeps only in-frame clones here, not all; method: immunoSEQ multiplex PCR. The repertoire holds tens of thousands of clones, about 86% seen once, with 4.8% in the top ten. This material consisted of unsorted PBMCs, taken 0.8 years after starting antiretroviral therapy. The receptors originated from a woman in her thirties with HIV.

The chain links TRBV23-1 to TRBJ2-7; D uncertain. TRBV23-1 is reported as an ORF; its role is uncertain. V was cut by 8 bases and J by 0 bases, with 11 bases left in between. There are 13 residues in the CDR3. CDR3 nucleotides: TGCGCCAGCTGGATACGCGGCTCCTACGAGCAGTACTTC. Translated, it gives CASWIRGSYEQYF.

This chain joins TRBV4-1 and TRBJ2-4; 7 bases match TRBD2. The CDR3 is 18 residues long. V lost 2 bases, J lost 0 bases, and 10 bases stayed unmatched. Looked up from germline, CDR1 is MGHRA and CDR2 is YSYEKL. CDR3 protein: CASSQPGQGGVAKNIQYF. CDR3 nucleotide sequence: TGCGCCAGCAGCCAACCGGGCCAGGGAGGGGTAGCCAAAAACATTCAGTACTTC.

The rearrangement joins TRBV6-5 to TRBJ1-2; D unresolved. Germline CDR1 is MNHEY and CDR2 is SVGAGI. The V end was cut by 0 bases, the J end by 4 bases, with 6 bases between. The CDR3 spans 13 residues. This CDR3 reads CASSYSFVYGYTF. The CDR3 DNA reads as TGTGCCAGCAGTTACTCCTTCGTCTATGGCTACACCTTC.

This clone occurred a few times. V gene TRBV29-1 combines with J gene TRBJ2-1, with 7 bases lining up with TRBD2. This CDR3 comprises 15 residues. V trimming: 4 bases; J trimming: 0 bases; junction bases outside the gene matches: 6. Germline V gene sequence: CDR1 SQVTM, CDR2 ANQGSEA. CDR3 sequence reads: CSVVMPSGSYNEQFF. The CDR3 coding sequence is TGCAGCGTTGTCATGCCTAGCGGCTCCTACAATGAGCAGTTCTTC.

The CDR3 coding sequence is TGCGCCAGCAGCTCTTCCGGGGGAGACACTGAAGCTTTCTTT. It codes for CASSSSGGDTEAFF. The V call is TRBV5-1, the J call TRBJ1-1, with D possibly TRBD1 on 5 matching bases. There are 14 residues in the CDR3. Germline V CDR1 and CDR2: SGHRS, YFSETQ. Trimming left V 3 bases short and J 3 bases short, with 12 bases between.

The V call is TRBV11-2, the J call TRBJ1-2, with a possible D match to TRBD1 (6 bases). Between the trimmed V and J ends, which lost 6 bases and 2 bases, there was a span of 16 bases. This CDR3 comprises 15 residues. Germline CDR1 SGHAT, CDR2 FQNNGV. The CDR3 sequence is CASSSYRASNYGYTF. The DNA of the CDR3 is TGTGCCAGCAGTTCATACAGGGCTTCGAACTATGGCTACACCTTC. Variable domain in full (rest from reference TRBV11-2 and TRBJ1-2): EAGVAQSPRYKIIEKRQSVAFWCNPISGHATLYWYQQILGQGPKLLIQFQNNGVVDDSQLPKDRFSAERLKGVDSTLKIQPAKLEDSAVYLCASSSYRASNYGYTFGSGTRLTVV.

CDR3 sequence: CASSSYRSTEAFF. The DNA of the CDR3 is TGTGCCAGCAGTTCATACCGGTCCACTGAAGCTTTCTTT. V is TRBV6-5 and J is TRBJ1-1; the D is unclear. V lost 4 bases and J lost 4, with 10 bases in between. The CDR3 covers 13 residues. The V gene's germline CDR1 is MNHEY and CDR2 SVGAGI.

V and J are TRBV29-1 and TRBJ1-1; no reliable D call. The germline V and J ends were trimmed by 7 bases and 0 bases, with 9 bases remaining between them. There are 12 residues in the CDR3. Per the germline V gene, CDR1 is SQVTM and CDR2 is ANQGSEA. The CDR3 is CSGRILNTEAFF. The CDR3, as DNA: TGCAGCGGCAGGATACTGAACACTGAAGCTTTCTTT.